Presented here are 21 T cell receptor beta chains from one specimen sequenced in a study of T cells after yellow fever vaccination. TCRdb processed the 5' RACE reads anew with MiXCR; each CDR3 protein has one entry. This table has tens of thousands of distinct CDR3 sequences, roughly a tenth appearing once. Sequencing used PBMCs, either bulk or a sorted T-cell subset (CD4+, CD8+, memory, or dextramer-sorted; not recorded which), obtained roughly 15 days after the first yellow fever vaccination. The receptors come from a man younger than 35 who received the YFV17D yellow fever vaccine.

This clonotype has at least ten counts. The chain combines TRBV10-2 with TRBJ2-3, with TRBD2 matching 7 bases. CDR1 and CDR2 (germline): WSHSY, SAAADI. Unmatched junction bases numbered 9, after V lost 7 bases and J lost 5 bases. This CDR3 has 14 residues. The CDR3 sequence is CASKGDAGVDTQYF. In DNA, the CDR3 is TGCGCCAGCAAAGGGGATGCGGGGGTAGATACGCAGTATTTT.

This clonotype occurred many times. V is TRBV7-2 and J is TRBJ2-5; D is ambiguous. Trimming left V 0 bases short and J 0 bases short, with 8 bases between. This CDR3 contains 15 residues. CDR1 SGHTA and CDR2 FQGNSA come from the germline V gene. The CDR3 coding sequence is TGTGCCAGCAGCTTAGCGCTGGCACACCAAGAGACCCAGTACTTC. This sequence encodes CASSLALAHQETQYF.

This clonotype was counted at least ten times. This chain uses TRBV6-2 or TRBV6-3 with TRBJ2-4; D gene uncertain. This CDR3 contains 16 residues. CDR1 is MNHEY and CDR2 is SVGEGT in the germline V gene. With 5 bases removed from V and 0 bases from J, the gap between germline ends came to 14 bases. The CDR3 spells CASSAHQSLAKNIQYF. The CDR3 nucleotides are TGTGCCAGCAGTGCGCACCAAAGTCTAGCCAAAAACATTCAGTACTTC.

This clonotype has a count of ten or more. This chain joins TRBV6-1 and TRBJ1-1; unclear D gene. The V end lost 6 bases, the J end lost 0 bases, and 20 bases lay between the germline ends. CDR1 is MNHNS and CDR2 is SASEGT in the germline V gene. This CDR3 has 17 amino acids. The chain's CDR3 is CASSPPLWEGLNTEAFF. The CDR3 DNA sequence: TGTGCCAGCAGCCCCCCTTTATGGGAAGGCTTGAACACTGAAGCTTTCTTT.

In its sample, this clonotype was seen many times. This chain joins TRBV10-3 and TRBJ2-7; D not resolved. This CDR3 spans 12 amino acids. Germline assignment: CDR1 ENHRY and CDR2 SYGVKD. The V gene lost 5 bases and the J gene lost 1 base, with 6 bases spanning the gap. DNA for the CDR3: TGTGCCATCAGTTCGACATCCTACGAGCAGTACTTC. This codes for CAISSTSYEQYF.

This clonotype was detected ten times or more. The chain recombines TRBV2 with TRBJ2-6; D possibly corresponds to TRBD2 (5 bases). Per germline, CDR1 SNHLY and CDR2 FYNNEI. V was shortened by 6 bases and J by 11 bases, with 11 bases between the two germline ends. The CDR3 has 12 residues. CDR3 sequence reads: CASSPRADVLTF. The CDR3 region has the DNA TGTGCCAGCAGCCCTAGAGCGGACGTCCTGACTTTC.

This clonotype was seen repeatedly, ten times or more. V is TRBV4-3 and J is TRBJ2-1; D assignment may be TRBD1 or TRBD2 (6 bases each). CDR3 length equals 17 residues. The V and J ends lost 0 bases and 7 bases respectively, with 19 bases between them. The germline V gene encodes CDR1 LGHNA and CDR2 YSLEER. The CDR3 region has the DNA TGCGCCAGCAGCCAAGATCTAGGGGGGCCACCGACTAATGAGCAGTTCTTC. It is translated as CASSQDLGGPPTNEQFF.

There are many counts of this clonotype. V usage is TRBV7-9 and J usage is TRBJ1-2; 7 bases map to TRBD1. J was trimmed by 0 bases and V by 5 bases; bases with no gene match: 9. The CDR3 contains 16 residues. Germline-derived CDR1 and CDR2 are SEHNR and FQNEAQ (reference sequence). The chain's CDR3 is CASSGRRDSPNYGYTF. CDR3 sequence (DNA): TGTGCCAGCAGCGGGCGGAGGGACAGTCCTAACTATGGCTACACCTTC.

As for this clonotype: A much larger clone lies a single base off, so this may be a read error. The chain carries TRBV12-3 or TRBV12-4 and TRBJ2-7; D is perhaps TRBD2 (6 bases). This CDR3 is 14 amino acids long. V was pared by 6 bases and J by 7 bases, with 19 bases between. The CDR3 DNA reads TGTGCCAGCAGCCAGGGACTGCAAAAAGGGGAGCAGTACTTC. Its translation: CASSQGLQKGEQYF.

This clonotype was seen at least ten times. The V gene is TRBV5-1, the J gene TRBJ1-2; 7 nucleotides agree with TRBD1. Germline V lookup: CDR1 SGHRS, CDR2 YFSETQ. CDR3 length: 13 amino acids. Trimming at V came to 3 bases and at J to 10 bases, leaving 9 bases not matched to a gene. CDR3 coding DNA: TGCGCCAGCAGCTCGTCCCGGGACAGTCTCTACACCTTC. Translation gives CASSSSRDSLYTF.

This clonotype was seen many times. The chain has TRBV5-1 and TRBJ2-5, with 9 bases that match TRBD1. V lost 5 bases and J lost 2; bases outside the gene matches: 4. Germline CDR1 is SGHRS and CDR2 is YFSETQ. The CDR3 loop spans 14 amino acids. CDR3 loop: CASRLQGAQETQYF. For the CDR3, the DNA is TGCGCCAGCAGATTACAGGGGGCTCAAGAGACCCAGTACTTC.

This clonotype was found many times. The chain employs TRBV12-3 or TRBV12-4 and TRBJ2-1; 7 bases match TRBD1. V was pared by 6 bases and J by 9 bases, with 5 bases of the junction left unmatched. CDR3 length: 12 residues. CDR3 nucleotides: TGTGCCAGCAGGGACACAGGGGTTGAGCAGTTCTTC. This sequence encodes CASRDTGVEQFF.

This clonotype was observed many times. The chain joins TRBV4-1 to TRBJ2-7; D is possibly TRBD1 (5 bases). CDR1 MGHRA and CDR2 YSYEKL come from the germline V gene. V dropped 4 bases and J dropped 5 bases, with 12 bases sitting between them. The CDR3 sequence is 13 residues long. CDR3 sequence: CASSPSQGNEQYF. The CDR3 DNA sequence: TGCGCCAGCAGCCCGAGCCAGGGTAACGAGCAGTACTTC.

The table lists this clonotype with many counts. The V and J genes are TRBV15 and TRBJ2-5, with D hard to call. V lost 0 bases and J lost 5, with 16 bases in between. Looked up from germline, CDR1 is LNHNV and CDR2 is YYDKDF (reference sequence). The CDR3 loop spans 16 amino acids. The CDR3 is CATSRDGGRRAETQYF. For the CDR3, the DNA is TGTGCCACCAGCAGAGATGGCGGCCGTCGGGCGGAGACCCAGTACTTC.

This clonotype was seen ten or more times. The CDR3 nucleotides read TGTGCCAGCAGCTTGACGCAGGGTGGCGAAAAACTGTTTTTT. Translated, it gives CASSLTQGGEKLFF. The genes are TRBV5-5 and TRBJ1-4, with D possibly being TRBD1 (5 bases). CDR1 is SGHKS, CDR2 YYEKEE, per germline (reference sequence). The CDR3 runs to 14 residues. Deletions cut 1 base from V and 8 bases from J, with 12 bases between.

This clonotype has ten or more counts. The chain is built from TRBV19 and TRBJ1-1, with D hard to call. Germline CDR1 and CDR2: LNHDA and SQIVND (reference sequence). Trimming removed 3 bases at V and 1 base at J, with 12 bases between. CDR3 length: 15 residues. CDR3 sequence (DNA): TGTGCCAGTAGTATTACTGGCCAGGCGAACACTGAAGCTTTCTTT. As protein: CASSITGQANTEAFF. Variable domain in full (rest from reference TRBV19 and TRBJ1-1): DGGITQSPKYLFRKEGQNVTLSCEQNLNHDAMYWYRQDPGQGLRLIYYSQIVNDFQKGDIAEGYSVSREKKESFPLTVTSAQKNPTAFYLCASSITGQANTEAFFGQGTRLTVV.

This clonotype was counted ten times or more. The chain carries TRBV29-1 and TRBJ2-3, with TRBD1 identical over 7 bases. The CDR3 covers 11 residues. V lost 7 bases and J lost 7; bases outside the gene matches: 5. The germline V gene encodes CDR1 SQVTM and CDR2 ANQGSEA. The CDR3 protein is CSAPRGNTQYF. The DNA for the CDR3 is TGCAGCGCCCCCAGGGGGAATACGCAGTATTTT.

Ten or more counts support this clonotype. J is TRBJ2-6 and V is TRBV4-3; a weak D match, TRBD1 (6 bases). Trimming removed 0 bases from V and 2 bases from J, with 11 bases in between. CDR3 length: 17 residues. CDR1 is LGHNA and CDR2 is YSLEER in the germline V gene. This CDR3 reads CASSQETQGTGANVLTF. For the CDR3, the DNA is TGCGCCAGCAGCCAAGAAACCCAGGGGACTGGGGCCAACGTCCTGACTTTC.

Many counts were recorded for this clonotype. This CDR3 reads CSAFRGGLGTQYF. The CDR3, as DNA: TGCAGTGCATTTCGCGGGGGGTTAGGGACCCAGTACTTC. The rearrangement uses TRBV20-1 and TRBJ2-5; 8 bases agree with TRBD2. Germline CDR1 DFQATT, CDR2 SNEGSKA (reference sequence). The V and J ends lost 6 bases and 7 bases, in that order; junction bases with no gene match: 10. This CDR3 contains 13 residues.

CDR3 loop: CASTQGATSGGEETQYF. In DNA form, the CDR3 reads TGTGCCTCCACCCAAGGTGCGACTAGCGGGGGAGAAGAGACCCAGTACTTC. The chain employs TRBV3-1 and TRBJ2-5; 12 bases map to TRBD2. The CDR3 has 17 residues. CDR1 is LGHDT, CDR2 YNNKEL, per germline (reference sequence). Trimming took 11 bases from V and 3 from J; bases not matched to a gene: 16.

This clonotype was seen more than once but under ten times. With a much larger clone just one base away, this may be a read error. The chain uses TRBV5-1 and TRBJ2-7; 10 nucleotides line up with TRBD1. With V trimmed by 8 bases and J by 6 bases, 8 bases remained unmatched. This CDR3 contains 13 residues. CDR1 is SGHRS, CDR2 YFSETQ, per germline. The CDR3 DNA reads TGCGCCAGTACCGGGACAGGGGAAGCCGAGCAGTACTTC. Amino acids: CASTGTGEAEQYF.